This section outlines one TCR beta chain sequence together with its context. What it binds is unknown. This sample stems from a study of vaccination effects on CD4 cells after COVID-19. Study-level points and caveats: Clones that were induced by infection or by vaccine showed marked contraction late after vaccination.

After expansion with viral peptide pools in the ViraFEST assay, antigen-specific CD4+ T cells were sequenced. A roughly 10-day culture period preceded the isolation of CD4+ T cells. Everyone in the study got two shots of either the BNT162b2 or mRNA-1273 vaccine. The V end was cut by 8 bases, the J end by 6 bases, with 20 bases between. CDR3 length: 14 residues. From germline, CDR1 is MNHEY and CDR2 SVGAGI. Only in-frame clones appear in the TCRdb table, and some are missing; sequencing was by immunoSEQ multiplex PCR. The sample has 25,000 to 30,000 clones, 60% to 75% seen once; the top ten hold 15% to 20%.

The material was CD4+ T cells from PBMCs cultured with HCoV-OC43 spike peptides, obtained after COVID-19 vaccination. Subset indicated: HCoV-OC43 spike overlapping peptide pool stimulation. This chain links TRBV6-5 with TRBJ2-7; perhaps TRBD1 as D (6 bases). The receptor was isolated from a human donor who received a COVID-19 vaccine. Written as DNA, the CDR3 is TGTGCCAGCCCCTCTGCCCAGGGGAGTCGCGAGCAGTACTTC. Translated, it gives CASPSAQGSREQYF.